This T cell receptor beta chain was sequenced in a study of technical replicates of blood from a few donors. Some clones are missing from TCRdb's copy, which holds only in-frame ones; the method was immunoSEQ multiplex PCR. Among tens of thousands of clones listed, just under 95% were seen once. The sample was T cells isolated from PBMCs. This sequence originates from a human donor in good health.

The DNA for the CDR3 is TGTGCCAGCAGTTTAGGGGGTGGACTAGCGGGGTCCGGGCAGTTCTTC. Translation: CASSLGGGLAGSGQFF. V gene TRBV27 combines with J gene TRBJ2-1; 12 bases fit TRBD2. The V segment lost 2 bases and the J segment 12 bases; nucleotides outside the gene matches: 11. The CDR3 has 16 residues. From germline, CDR1 is MNHEY and CDR2 SMNVEV (reference sequence).